A single sample is the source of the 17 T cell receptor beta chains below, sequenced in a study of molecular identifiers for immune sequencing clone quantification. TCRdb called the PCR reads again in MiXCR, with one record for every CDR3 protein. The repertoire holds over 70,000 distinct CDR3 sequences, with more than 20% as singletons. Sequencing input: naive CD8+ T cells from blood, with Jurkat cell RNA spiked in. The subset: FACS-sorted CD8+CD4-CCR7+CD45RA+ naive T cells. The origin of the receptors is a human donor in good health. Some libraries in this study had Jurkat cell RNA spiked in.

This clonotype was seen many times. This chain links TRBV7-9 with TRBJ2-7; D is ambiguous. From germline, CDR1 is SEHNR and CDR2 FQNEAQ (reference sequence). V shed 5 bases and J shed 3 bases, with 11 bases lying between them. CDR3 length: 13 amino acids. The DNA of the CDR3 is TGTGCCAGCAGCCCACTTCCTGGCTACGAGCAGTACTTC. Protein product: CASSPLPGYEQYF.

This clonotype was recorded at least ten times. The rearrangement uses TRBV6-5 and TRBJ1-5; D is undetermined. With 6 bases removed from V and 10 bases from J, the gap between germline ends came to 13 bases. Germline V CDR1 and CDR2: MNHEY, SVGAGI. This CDR3 contains 12 residues. This chain's CDR3 is CASSARGLPQHF. In DNA form, the CDR3 reads TGTGCCAGCAGCGCAAGAGGCCTTCCCCAGCATTTT.

This clonotype came up many times. At one end the junction does not follow the germline gene, possibly because of a read error. The V gene is TRBV28, the J gene TRBJ2-5; D remains unclear. This CDR3 spans 14 amino acids. Germline-derived CDR1 and CDR2 are MDHEN and SYDVKM. The DNA of the CDR3 is TGTGCCAGCAGTTTACCTCCGGGTTTAGAGGCCCAGTACTTC. Protein product: CASSLPPGLEAQYF.

This clonotype was counted ten times or more. This rearrangement joins TRBV6-5 to TRBJ2-3, with 8 bases lining up with TRBD2. The trim removed 6 bases at V and 6 bases at J, leaving 14 bases unmatched. Germline CDR1 reads MNHEY; CDR2 reads SVGAGI. The CDR3 has 16 amino acids. The CDR3 loop is CASSSLAGGLYDTQYF. Written as DNA, the CDR3 is TGTGCCAGCAGCTCTTTGGCGGGAGGTCTGTACGATACGCAGTATTTT.

This clonotype was detected ten times or more. The chain recombines TRBV4-1 with TRBJ1-1, with D possibly being TRBD1 (6 bases). Germline CDR1 MGHRA, CDR2 YSYEKL. The V end lost 3 bases, the J end lost 0 bases, and 8 bases lay between the germline ends. This CDR3 has 14 amino acids. The CDR3 sequence: CASSQDSMNTEAFF. DNA of the CDR3: TGCGCCAGCAGCCAGGACAGTATGAACACTGAAGCTTTCTTT.

This clonotype was seen repeatedly, ten times or more. This chain joins TRBV19 and TRBJ2-2; 12 nucleotides match TRBD2. Trimming at V came to 6 bases and at J to 3 bases, leaving 5 bases not matched to a gene. This CDR3 has 16 amino acids. CDR1 LNHDA and CDR2 SQIVND come from the germline V gene (reference sequence). The CDR3 loop reads CASRTGLAGYTGELFF. DNA for the CDR3: TGTGCCAGTAGGACTGGACTAGCGGGATACACCGGGGAGCTGTTTTTT.

The table lists this clonotype with a few counts. The rearrangement uses TRBV6-1 and TRBJ2-1, with no clear D. V was trimmed by 7 bases and J by 3 bases, leaving 16 bases between them. The CDR3 consists of 15 residues. CDR1 is MNHNS and CDR2 is SASEGT in the germline V gene. The CDR3 loop reads CASTPPARLYNEQFF. The CDR3 coding sequence is TGTGCCAGCACCCCCCCGGCCAGGCTCTACAATGAGCAGTTCTTC.

The V call is TRBV7-6, the J call TRBJ2-1, with TRBD2 as a possible D gene (5 bases). The CDR3 sequence is 14 residues long. Between the trimmed V and J ends, which lost 5 bases and 2 bases, there was a span of 10 bases. Germline CDR1 and CDR2: SGHVS and FNYEAQ. The CDR3: CASSLRGTYNEQFF. CDR3 nucleotide sequence: TGTGCCAGCAGCCTCCGGGGAACCTACAATGAGCAGTTCTTC.

This clonotype was counted at least ten times. The V gene is TRBV5-1, the J gene TRBJ2-3; no clear D. CDR1 and CDR2 from the germline V gene are SGHRS and YFSETQ. Trimming removed 0 bases from V and 0 bases from J, with 8 bases in between. CDR3 length: 15 residues. CDR3 coding DNA: TGCGCCAGCAGCTTGGTTGGCACTAGCACAGATACGCAGTATTTT. Protein: CASSLVGTSTDTQYF.

As regards this clonotype: At one end, the junction sequence differs from germline, possibly due to a read error. This chain uses TRBV7-9 with TRBJ1-1; D is ambiguous. The germline gives CDR1 SEHNR, CDR2 FQNEAQ (reference sequence). The CDR3 is 15 residues long. Written as DNA, the CDR3 is TGTGCCAGCAGCTTAGCGGTGGGGATGAACACTGGAGCTTTCTTT. This sequence encodes CASSLAVGMNTGAFF.

This chain links TRBV10-2 with TRBJ2-7; possibly TRBD2 for D (6 bases). CDR3 length: 14 residues. V was clipped by 6 bases and J by 2 bases, with 14 bases between them. Per the germline V gene, CDR1 is WSHSY and CDR2 is SAAADI. For the CDR3, the DNA is TGCGCCAGCAGACCGCCCGGGGGAGCCTACGAGCAGTACTTC. It yields the protein CASRPPGGAYEQYF.

This clonotype has just a few counts. This chain uses TRBV28 with TRBJ1-1, with D uncertain. The CDR3 is 13 amino acids. Trimming removed 7 bases at V and 4 bases at J, with 13 bases between. From germline, CDR1 is MDHEN and CDR2 SYDVKM. CDR3 in DNA: TGTGCCAGCACTCGGGTTTTGGGCACTGAAGCTTTCTTT. As protein: CASTRVLGTEAFF.

The sample holds many counts of this clonotype. The rearrangement links TRBV4-3 to TRBJ2-7; D is uncertain. This CDR3 spans 15 amino acids. V was clipped by 0 bases and J by 6 bases, with 15 bases between them. Germline V gives CDR1 LGHNA, CDR2 YSLEER. The CDR3 region has the DNA TGCGCCAGCAGCCAAGATACCTGGACGGCGGCCGAGCAGTACTTC. Amino acids: CASSQDTWTAAEQYF.

A note on this clonotype: The junction differs from germline at one of its ends, possibly a read error. The CDR3 nucleotides read TGTGCCAGCGGCTTGGTTGGCAACGCCTACGAGCAGTACTTC. Translation gives CASGLVGNAYEQYF. The chain carries TRBV7-9 and TRBJ2-7; D unresolved. From germline, CDR1 is SEHNR and CDR2 FQNEAQ (reference sequence). The CDR3 consists of 14 residues.

The chain has TRBV4-2 and TRBJ2-3, with D uncertain. There are 15 residues in the CDR3. The germline V gene encodes CDR1 LGHNA and CDR2 YNFKEQ. Trimming left V 1 base short and J 1 base short, with 9 bases between. CDR3 nucleotide sequence: TGTGCCAGCAGCCAAGTTAACGGACGCACAGATACGCAGTATTTT. It codes for CASSQVNGRTDTQYF.

This rearrangement joins TRBV28 to TRBJ2-1; unclear D gene. From germline, CDR1 is MDHEN and CDR2 SYDVKM. Between the trimmed V and J ends, which lost 6 bases and 7 bases, there was a span of 19 bases. The CDR3 spans 15 residues. CDR3 protein: CASSSPAEVWNEQFF. For the CDR3, the DNA is TGTGCCAGCAGCTCTCCAGCCGAAGTTTGGAATGAGCAGTTCTTC.

The table lists this clonotype with a few counts. This chain connects TRBV12-3 or TRBV12-4 to TRBJ2-1; D is perhaps TRBD1 or TRBD2 (6 bases each). V was pared by 6 bases and J by 8 bases, with 11 bases between. CDR3 length: 12 residues. CDR3 residues: CASRAGHDEQFF. The CDR3 nucleotides read TGTGCCAGCAGGGCGGGACATGATGAGCAGTTCTTC.